This T cell receptor (beta chain) was recorded in a study of tumor-infiltrating lymphocytes in primary liver carcinoma. Alongside blood RNA obtained from unsorted whole blood, germline DNA was also extracted. Study-level findings and limits: Against blood, tumors held a significantly higher top-250-clone fraction (p = 0.039). Reduced overlap was seen in tumor-adjacent and tumor-blood pairs versus tumor region pairs.

The CDR3 is made up of 18 amino acids. The germline CDR1 and CDR2 sequences are SGHAT and FQNNGV. The junction had 13 bases not matched to a gene; V was cut back by 7 bases and J by 5 bases. To note about this clonotype: Its specificity is not known.

Using a constant-region primer together with ProtoScript II reverse transcriptase, TCR beta cDNA was made from 500 to 650 ng of total RNA. Investigators got TCR beta libraries out of three nested multiplex PCR rounds, done with slightly modified ARM-PCR. Amplification in the first two PCR rounds was performed using TRBV1-TRBV30 forward primers and a C-beta reverse primer for approximately 10 cycles each. TCRdb ran MiXCR on the multiplex PCR reads and lists one entry per CDR3 protein. Of 300,000 to 350,000 distinct CDR3 sequences listed, about two thirds were seen once; the top ten hold 6.5%. The clonotype was recovered from a man aged 40-55 years with primary liver carcinoma and hepatitis B virus infection. What was sequenced was peripheral blood. The chain combines TRBV11-2 with TRBJ2-5, with TRBD2 matching over 16 bases. Here the CDR3 DNA reads TGTGCCAGCATTTTAGCGGTGGGACTAGCGGGAGGGGTGGAGACCCAGTACTTC. It encodes CASILAVGLAGGVETQYF.